This T cell receptor beta chain was sequenced in a study of blood T cells in healthy people across ages. Combining a sample-barcoded 5' primer with a J-beta primer mix, a second PCR ran for roughly 7 to 11 cycles. At least 3 million CDR3-containing paired-end reads were obtained per sample. TCRdb reprocessed the 5' RACE reads with MiXCR, giving one entry per CDR3 protein. This sample has around 2 million distinct CDR3 sequences; about 39% occur once, and the top ten carry under 25%. This clonotype was seen a handful of times. Its antigen remains unknown. Study-level points and caveats: The study found more naive CD4+ cells and higher diversity in long-lived than aged donors.

With 4 bases removed from V and 0 bases from J, the gap between germline ends came to 16 bases. The V gene's germline CDR1 is SGHKS and CDR2 YYEKEE (reference sequence). The CDR3 loop spans 17 amino acids. What was sequenced was blood. The chain carries TRBV5-5 and TRBJ1-4, with no clear D. This clonotype originated in a human donor in good health. DNA of the CDR3: TGTGCCAGCAGCCCGCACCTAAGCCGGACAACTAATGAAAAACTGTTTTTT. It yields the protein CASSPHLSRTTNEKLFF.